A selection of T cell receptor beta chains follows, all from one sample in a study of cytomegalovirus exposure and HLA in healthy donors. This table comes from immunoSEQ multiplex PCR, and its TCRdb copy is limited to in-frame clones, with some not included. Of approximately 140,000 clones in the sample, around 85% were seen once. The sequencing input was PBMCs. Source of these receptors: a man aged 40-50 years in good health and CMV-seropositive. CDR3s include the opening cysteine and the closing phenylalanine or tryptophan. A D gene is named only where the DNA matches it firmly. Clone size is shown for a subset of rows, as once, few, many or a class of expanded clone.

DNA	CDR3	V	D	J	size
TGTGCCAGCAGTGAACTAGCGGGGGGGACCGGGGAGCTGTTTTTT	CASSELAGGTGELFF	TRBV2	TRBD2	TRBJ2-2	-
TGTGCCAGCAGCTTAGGGAGACAGGGGTATCAGCCCCAGCATTTT	CASSLGRQGYQPQHF	TRBV13	TRBD1	TRBJ1-5	-
TGTGCCTGGGGGACAGGAGGCGGAGAAAAACTGTTTTTT	CAWGTGGGEKLFF	TRBV30	TRBD1	TRBJ1-4	-
TGCGCCAGCAGCCAGGTACAGGGGGAGGACGGCTACACCTTC	CASSQVQGEDGYTF	TRBV5-1	TRBD1	TRBJ1-2	-
TGTGCCTGGAGGAACCAATTCCCACTAGCGGGAGGAGTATTTTACGAGCAGTACTTC	CAWRNQFPLAGGVFYEQYF	TRBV30	TRBD2	TRBJ2-7	-
TGTGCCAGCAGCTTAAGCGACCAGGGGTTTAATGCGCAGTTCTTC	CASSLSDQGFNAQFF	TRBV7-9	-	TRBJ2-1	-
TGCAGCGTGAGACAGGGGGGGAACTATGGCTACACCTTC	CSVRQGGNYGYTF	TRBV29-1	TRBD1	TRBJ1-2	-
TGCAGCGTTGTATTGGGGGGAGGCAATGAGCAGTTCTTC	CSVVLGGGNEQFF	TRBV29-1	-	TRBJ2-1	-
TGCGCCAGCAGACCAACAGGGGACTATGGCTACACCTTC	CASRPTGDYGYTF	TRBV5-1	TRBD1	TRBJ1-2	-
TGTGCCACCAGGGACAATGCCTACGAGCAGTACTTC	CATRDNAYEQYF	TRBV2	-	TRBJ2-7	-
TGTGCCAGCAGCGTAGGGGACAGATCACCCCTCCACTTT	CASSVGDRSPLHF	TRBV7-3	TRBD1	TRBJ1-6	-
TGTGCCAGTAGTATGAAGTCCCAGGGAAGGTCCGGAAACACCATATATTTT	CASSMKSQGRSGNTIYF	TRBV19	-	TRBJ1-3	-
TGTGCCAACCGGGACAGAGGATACGAGCAGTACTTC	CANRDRGYEQYF	TRBV2	TRBD1	TRBJ2-7	-
TGTGCCAGTAGTATAGGGACAGAGGCCCTCACAGATACGCAGTATTTT	CASSIGTEALTDTQYF	TRBV19	-	TRBJ2-3	-
TGTGCCAGCAGTTACTCCACATTGAACTCTGGAAACACCATATATTTT	CASSYSTLNSGNTIYF	TRBV6-5	-	TRBJ1-3	-
TGTGCCAGCACCTCCGACAGAAACTCCTATGGCTACACCTTC	CASTSDRNSYGYTF	TRBV6-5	-	TRBJ1-2	few
TGTGCCAGCTCACCAGGCGGTTCTTCTAACTATGGCTACACCTTC	CASSPGGSSNYGYTF	TRBV18	-	TRBJ1-2	-
TGTGCCAGCAGCCCCGCCCTAGCGGGGTTTCAGACCCAGTACTTC	CASSPALAGFQTQYF	TRBV7-3	TRBD2	TRBJ2-5	-
TGCGCCAGCAGCCCCAGGCGGGAGATAAACGAGCAGTACTTC	CASSPRREINEQYF	TRBV5-1	TRBD2	TRBJ2-7	-
TGTGCCAGCAGCGTAGGGGACAAGTATGGCTACACCTTC	CASSVGDKYGYTF	TRBV9	-	TRBJ1-2	-
TGCGCCAGCAGCCGCCAAGAACCACGGCAAGAGACCCAGTACTTC	CASSRQEPRQETQYF	TRBV5-1	-	TRBJ2-5	-
TGCGCCAGCAGCTCGACAAGGACAGGACAGGTCAAGCAGTACTTC	CASSSTRTGQVKQYF	TRBV5-1	TRBD1	TRBJ2-7	-
TGTGCCAGCAGCTTTTTCGAGGGCCGGTACCAAGAGACCCAGTACTTC	CASSFFEGRYQETQYF	TRBV5-8	-	TRBJ2-5	once
TGTGCCAGCAGCATTACCGGGACAAACTATGGCTACACCTTC	CASSITGTNYGYTF	TRBV7-9	-	TRBJ1-2	-
TGTGCCAGCAGCTTAATGGCGGGGAGTTATAATGAGCAGTTCTTC	CASSLMAGSYNEQFF	TRBV7-3	-	TRBJ2-1	-
TGTGCCAGCAGACAAGACAGGGTGGCCGGGGCCCAGTACTTC	CASRQDRVAGAQYF	TRBV7-2	TRBD1	TRBJ2-5	-
TGTGCCAGCTCACCAGGGGTATCCGGGAGTCTTGAAGCTTTCTTT	CASSPGVSGSLEAFF	TRBV18	-	TRBJ1-1	few
TGTGCCAGCAGGTTGACAGGCACAGATACGCAGTATTTT	CASRLTGTDTQYF	TRBV6-1	-	TRBJ2-3	once
TGCGCCAGCAGCCGAGGACAGGGGACAGATACGCAGTATTTT	CASSRGQGTDTQYF	TRBV5-1	TRBD1	TRBJ2-3	-
TGTGCCAGCAGCTTAGTATGGTCTAGCGGGGGGTTCACCGGGGAGCTGTTTTTT	CASSLVWSSGGFTGELFF	TRBV7-2	TRBD2	TRBJ2-2	-
TGCGCCAGCAGCCAAGGGACAGGGTCTAATCAGCCCCAGCATTTT	CASSQGTGSNQPQHF	TRBV4-3	TRBD1	TRBJ1-5	-
TGTGCCAGCAGCGTAGTAATGAACACTGAAGCTTTCTTT	CASSVVMNTEAFF	TRBV9	-	TRBJ1-1	-
TGTGCCAGCTCACCAAACGGGCAGGGTAACTATGGCTACACCTTC	CASSPNGQGNYGYTF	TRBV18	-	TRBJ1-2	-
TGTGCCAGCAGATCCGGACTAGCGGGAGATACGCAGTATTTT	CASRSGLAGDTQYF	TRBV25-1	TRBD2	TRBJ2-3	-
TGTGCCAGCAGTGTCTGGTTTAGCGGGAAGACCGGGGAGCTGTTTTTT	CASSVWFSGKTGELFF	TRBV2	TRBD2	TRBJ2-2	once
TGTGCCAGCAGTTCCCGAACAGGGGCGGGTGCCTACACCTTC	CASSSRTGAGAYTF	TRBV27	TRBD1	TRBJ1-2	-
TGTGCCAGCGCCGGGGACAACTACGAGCAGTACTTC	CASAGDNYEQYF	TRBV7-9	-	TRBJ2-7	-
TGTGCCAGCAGCCCCATAAGGACAGGGGCTTACAATGAGCAGTTCTTC	CASSPIRTGAYNEQFF	TRBV9	TRBD1	TRBJ2-1	-
TGTGCCAGCAGTTCGACTAGCGGGAGGGACTCCTACAATGAGCAGTTCTTC	CASSSTSGRDSYNEQFF	TRBV27	TRBD2	TRBJ2-1	-
TGTGCCACCAGCAGAGATCGTCAGTCCGGGGAGCTGTTTTTT	CATSRDRQSGELFF	TRBV15	-	TRBJ2-2	-
TGCGCCAGCAGCTTGGATTGGGGCGCCAACTATGGCTACACCTTC	CASSLDWGANYGYTF	TRBV5-1	-	TRBJ1-2	-
TGTGCCAGCAGGCGGACAGTTCAAGAGACCCAGTACTTC	CASRRTVQETQYF	TRBV7-9	-	TRBJ2-5	-
TGCGCCAGCAGCTTGAAAGGCGGCTCGGATAATGAGCAGTTCTTC	CASSLKGGSDNEQFF	TRBV5-1	-	TRBJ2-1	few
TGTGCCAGCAGTTTAAAAGTTGGCAGGGTAAATGGCTACACCTTC	CASSLKVGRVNGYTF	TRBV27	-	TRBJ1-2	-
TGTGCCAGCAGCTTAATTTCGGGACAGGGAGCAGGGTCCTACGAGCAGTACTTC	CASSLISGQGAGSYEQYF	TRBV7-6	TRBD1	TRBJ2-7	once
TGTGCCAGCAGTTCCTTTTTACATACGGAGCGGTACACCTTC	CASSSFLHTERYTF	TRBV6-5	-	TRBJ1-2	-
TGCAGCGTGGGACAGGGGGTGTCCTACGAGCAGTACTTC	CSVGQGVSYEQYF	TRBV29-1	TRBD1	TRBJ2-7	-
TGTGCCAGCAGCGTGGCCGGGGGGGCTGGAAACACCATATATTTT	CASSVAGGAGNTIYF	TRBV9	-	TRBJ1-3	-